The rows below give T cell receptor beta chains drawn from one sample of a study of cytomegalovirus exposure and HLA in healthy donors. Assay used: immunoSEQ multiplex PCR; TCRdb lists only in-frame clones, some missing. Among about 220,000 clones listed, roughly 84% were seen once. Sequenced sample: PBMCs. Every receptor here comes from a boy younger than 10 in good health and CMV-seronegative. The CDR3 runs from the conserved cysteine through the conserved F or W. D genes are given only for firm matches. Not every row has a clone size; where given, it reads once, few, many or a size class.

d_call	v_call	cdr3_length	j_call	clone_size	cdr3_aa	cdr3_nt
.	TRBV2	14	TRBJ1-2	.	CASSEAYRDVDYTF	TGTGCCAGCAGTGAAGCGTACAGGGATGTTGACTACACCTTC
.	TRBV18	13	TRBJ1-2	.	CASSPVTDYGYTF	TGTGCCAGCTCACCGGTGACAGACTATGGCTACACCTTC
.	TRBV15	14	TRBJ1-2	.	CATSFPDSYYGYTF	TGTGCCACCAGTTTCCCTGACAGCTACTATGGCTACACCTTC
.	TRBV13	14	TRBJ2-7	.	CASSFGESSYEQYF	TGTGCCAGCAGCTTCGGGGAGAGCTCCTACGAGCAGTACTTC
TRBD2	TRBV2	17	TRBJ2-6	.	CASSESREGSGANVLAF	TGTGCCAGCAGTGAATCGCGGGAGGGCTCTGGGGCCAACGTCCTGGCTTTC
.	TRBV4-1	13	TRBJ2-2	.	CASSQSLTGELFF	TGCGCCAGCAGCCAATCCCTCACCGGGGAGCTGTTTTTT
.	TRBV30	12	TRBJ1-1	.	CAWSAWGPEAFF	TGTGCCTGGAGTGCCTGGGGGCCTGAAGCTTTCTTT
TRBD1	TRBV28	16	TRBJ2-1	once	CASSAPGQGIRNEQFF	TGTGCCAGCAGTGCCCCGGGACAGGGGATTCGGAATGAGCAGTTCTTC
.	TRBV30	18	TRBJ1-1	.	CAWSVILGLLGGDTEAFF	TGTGCCTGGAGTGTCATTTTAGGGCTGTTAGGAGGGGACACTGAAGCTTTCTTT
.	TRBV4-1	14	TRBJ2-7	.	CASSLAALYYEQYF	TGCGCCTCAAGTTTGGCGGCATTATACTACGAGCAGTACTTC
TRBD1	TRBV5-4	17	TRBJ1-4	.	CASSLGTGGASNEKLFF	TGTGCCAGCAGCTTGGGGACAGGGGGCGCATCTAATGAAAAACTGTTTTTT
TRBD2	TRBV11-2	15	TRBJ2-1	.	CASSFGAGVYNEQFF	TGTGCCAGCAGCTTCGGAGCGGGAGTTTACAATGAGCAGTTCTTC
TRBD1	TRBV30	13	TRBJ1-5	.	CAWNRGGNQPQHF	TGTGCCTGGAACAGGGGGGGAAATCAGCCCCAGCATTTT
TRBD1	TRBV27	16	TRBJ2-2	.	CASSTTGTGDTGELFF	TGTGCCAGCAGTACCACTGGGACAGGGGATACCGGGGAGCTGTTTTTT
.	TRBV29-1	19	TRBJ1-4	.	CSVLTSWGRGEPTNEKLFF	TGCAGCGTTCTGACGAGCTGGGGCAGGGGCGAGCCAACTAATGAAAAACTGTTTTTT
.	TRBV4-1	19	TRBJ2-1	once	CASSQDPHRSGQPKNEQFF	TGCGCCAGCAGCCAAGATCCCCATCGGTCGGGACAACCAAAGAATGAGCAGTTCTTC
.	TRBV25-1	12	TRBJ1-4	.	CASTAGGEKLFF	TGTGCCAGCACGGCGGGGGGCGAAAAACTGTTTTTT
TRBD1	TRBV27	15	TRBJ1-5	.	CASSLSPQGNQPQHF	TGTGCCAGCAGTTTATCGCCACAGGGGAATCAGCCCCAGCATTTT
.	TRBV6-6	13	TRBJ1-2	.	CASSYGQNYGYTF	TGTGCCAGCAGTTACGGACAGAACTATGGCTACACCTTC
.	TRBV2	15	TRBJ1-6	.	CASSNRDWDGSPLHF	TGTGCCAGCAGTAACCGGGACTGGGACGGATCACCCCTCCACTTT
TRBD1	TRBV19	15	TRBJ1-6	.	CASSLTGNGNSPLHF	TGTGCCAGTAGTTTGACAGGGAATGGGAATTCACCCCTCCACTTT
.	TRBV6-5	13	TRBJ2-5	.	CASSYGYGETQYF	TGTGCCAGCAGTTACGGGTACGGGGAGACCCAGTACTTC
.	TRBV7-6	13	TRBJ2-7	.	CASSRRNAYEQYF	TGTGCCAGCAGTCGGAGAAACGCCTACGAGCAGTACTTC
.	TRBV30	12	TRBJ1-2	.	CAWTSGSYGYTF	TGTGCCTGGACTTCGGGAAGCTATGGCTACACCTTC
TRBD1	TRBV6-1	12	TRBJ1-1	.	CASRTGWAEAFF	TGTGCCAGCAGGACAGGGTGGGCTGAAGCTTTCTTT
TRBD1	TRBV29-1	14	TRBJ2-7	.	CSAKTPGQENEQYF	TGCAGCGCTAAGACCCCGGGACAGGAGAACGAGCAGTACTTC
.	TRBV10-3	13	TRBJ1-2	.	CAISETAEGGYTF	TGTGCCATCAGTGAGACGGCTGAGGGCGGCTACACCTTC
TRBD1	TRBV9	16	TRBJ1-1	.	CASSSEDRGGNTEAFF	TGTGCCAGCAGCTCCGAGGACAGGGGAGGAAACACTGAAGCTTTCTTT
.	TRBV10-1	12	TRBJ1-1	.	CASSGLDTEAFF	TGCGCCAGCAGTGGGCTGGACACTGAAGCTTTCTTT
TRBD2	TRBV4-1	15	TRBJ2-1	.	CASSQGGGGSNEQFF	TGCGCCAGCAGCCAAGGGGGGGGAGGGAGCAATGAGCAGTTCTTC
.	TRBV30	13	TRBJ2-1	.	CAWSHALNYGQFF	TGTGCCTGGAGTCACGCGCTCAACTACGGACAGTTCTTC
.	TRBV30	12	TRBJ1-5	.	CAFQQENQPQHF	TGTGCCTTCCAACAGGAAAATCAGCCCCAGCATTTT
.	TRBV5-6	12	TRBJ2-5	.	CASSWQAETQYF	TGTGCCAGCAGTTGGCAGGCGGAGACCCAGTACTTC
.	TRBV4-1	14	TRBJ2-2	.	CASSRSLGAGELFF	TGCGCCAGCAGCCGCTCTCTGGGCGCCGGGGAGCTGTTTTTT
TRBD1	TRBV6-6	16	TRBJ2-3	.	CASSYSRTGGTDTQYF	TGTGCCAGCAGTTACTCCCGGACAGGGGGCACAGATACGCAGTATTTT
.	TRBV6-5	15	TRBJ1-4	.	CASRPAGRGNEKLFF	TGTGCCAGCAGACCGGCGGGGAGGGGTAATGAAAAACTGTTTTTT
.	TRBV7-9	14	TRBJ2-5	.	CASSLAGQQETQYF	TGTGCCAGCAGCTTAGCGGGGCAGCAAGAGACCCAGTACTTC
.	TRBV11-3	13	TRBJ2-3	.	CASSRSQGDTQYF	TGTGCCAGCAGCCGCAGTCAGGGGGATACGCAGTATTTT
.	TRBV30	14	TRBJ2-5	.	CAWNSGAGKETQYF	TGTGCCTGGAACAGTGGGGCAGGGAAAGAGACCCAGTACTTC
.	TRBV6-1	14	TRBJ2-4	.	CAIEGGPNRNIQYF	TGTGCCATAGAGGGGGGGCCGAACAGGAACATTCAGTACTTC
.	TRBV5-4	14	TRBJ2-4	.	CASSLRGGEDIQYF	TGTGCCAGCAGCTTGCGCGGGGGCGAGGACATTCAGTACTTC
.	TRBV5-4	15	TRBJ2-6	.	CASSLEGTGANVLTF	TGTGCCAGCAGCTTAGAGGGAACTGGGGCCAACGTCCTGACTTTC
TRBD1	TRBV6-1	16	TRBJ1-5	.	CASSESAGTGSQPQHF	TGTGCCAGCAGTGAATCTGCCGGGACAGGGAGTCAGCCCCAGCATTTT
.	TRBV5-1	17	TRBJ1-2	.	CASSLEFRAGPNYGYTF	TGCGCCAGCAGCTTGGAGTTTCGGGCAGGGCCTAACTATGGCTACACCTTC
.	TRBV28	13	TRBJ2-7	.	CASSTGQSYEQYF	TGTGCCAGCAGTACAGGACAATCCTACGAGCAGTACTTC
.	TRBV28	13	TRBJ1-1	few	CASRPQGNTEAFF	TGTGCCAGCAGACCACAGGGAAACACTGAAGCTTTCTTT